Reported below is one T cell receptor beta chain. The source of the sample is a study of blood T cell repertoires in COVID-19. Across the whole study: Collection of acute and convalescent COVID-19 samples took place in the United States, Italy and Spain. Sources were T cells, B-cell-depleted T cells, or PBMCs; the material itself was cDNA or gDNA.

The germline V gene has CDR1 SGHTA and CDR2 FQGNSA. This CDR3 region has 12 residues. The germline V and J ends were trimmed by 5 bases and 2 bases, with 7 bases remaining between them. Under the authors' procedure: Amplified reference gene primers provided the basis for estimating nucleated cell counts. Profiled with immunoSEQ multiplex PCR; TCRdb holds only in-frame clones, not every one. The D gene and trimming were derived from the DNA, and the V and J assignments and clone size from that table. The profile shows around 200,000 clones, 86% of them singletons. The specimen was peripheral blood. The V gene is TRBV7-2, the J gene TRBJ2-7; D remains unclear. This receptor was identified in a middle-aged man with acute or convalescent COVID-19. The CDR3 sequence is CASSLDTYEQYF. The CDR3 region has the DNA TGTGCCAGCAGCCTCGACACCTACGAGCAGTACTTC.